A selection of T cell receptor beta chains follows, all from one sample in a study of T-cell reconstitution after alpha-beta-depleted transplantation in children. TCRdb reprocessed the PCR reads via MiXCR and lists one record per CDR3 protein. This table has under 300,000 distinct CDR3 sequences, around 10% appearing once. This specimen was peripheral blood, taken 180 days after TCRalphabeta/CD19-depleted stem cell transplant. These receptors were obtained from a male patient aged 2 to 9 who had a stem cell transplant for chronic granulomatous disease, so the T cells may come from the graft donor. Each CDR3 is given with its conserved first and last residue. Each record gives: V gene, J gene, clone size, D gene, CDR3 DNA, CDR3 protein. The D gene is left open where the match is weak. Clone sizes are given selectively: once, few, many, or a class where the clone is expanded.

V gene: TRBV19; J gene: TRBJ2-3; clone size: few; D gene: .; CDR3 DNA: TGTGCCAGTAGTATGAGTCTAGCTGGAGGAGATACGCAGTATTTT; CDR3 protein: CASSMSLAGGDTQYF
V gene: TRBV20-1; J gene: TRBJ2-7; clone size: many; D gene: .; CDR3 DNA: TGCAGTGCCCGGGGGAACCCCTACGAGCAGTACTTC; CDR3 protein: CSARGNPYEQYF
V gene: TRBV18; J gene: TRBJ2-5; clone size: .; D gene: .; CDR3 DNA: TGTGCCAGCTCACCCCGGCAGGGAGCCGTAGAGACCCAGTACTTC; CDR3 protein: CASSPRQGAVETQYF
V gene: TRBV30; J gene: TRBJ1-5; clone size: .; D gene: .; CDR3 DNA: TGTGCCTGGAGTGGTCTTCATCGGCACCCCGATCGGTGGCAGCCCCAGCATTTT; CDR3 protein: CAWSGLHRHPDRWQPQHF
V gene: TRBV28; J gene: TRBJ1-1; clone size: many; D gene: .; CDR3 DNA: TGTGCCAGCAGTTTAGGACTCCCGGGGGCTTTCTTT; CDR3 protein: CASSLGLPGAFF
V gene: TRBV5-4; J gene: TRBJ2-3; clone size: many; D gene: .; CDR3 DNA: TGTGCCAGCAGTCCCGCTGCGGTTCGGCTCGGGGATACGCAGTATTTT; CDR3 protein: CASSPAAVRLGDTQYF
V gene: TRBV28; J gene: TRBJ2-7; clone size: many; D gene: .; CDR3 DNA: TGTGCCAGCAGTCCCGGGACTGCGGCGTCCGAGCAGTACTTC; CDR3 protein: CASSPGTAASEQYF
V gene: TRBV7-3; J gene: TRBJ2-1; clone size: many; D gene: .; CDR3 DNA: TGTGCCAGCAGCTTCAGAGCTAGCAATGAGCAGTTCTTC; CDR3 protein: CASSFRASNEQFF
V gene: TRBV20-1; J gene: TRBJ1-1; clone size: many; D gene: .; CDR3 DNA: TGCAGTGCTCAGAAGGCCCCTACACAGAACACTGAAGCTTTCTTT; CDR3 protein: CSAQKAPTQNTEAFF
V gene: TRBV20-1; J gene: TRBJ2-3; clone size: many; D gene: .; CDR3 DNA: TGCAGTGCTAGAACGGGGTCAGATACGCAGTATTTT; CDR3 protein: CSARTGSDTQYF
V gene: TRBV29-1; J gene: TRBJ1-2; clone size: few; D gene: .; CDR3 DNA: TGCAGCGTTGACAAGCAGGGGCCCTATGGCTACACCTTC; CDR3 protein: CSVDKQGPYGYTF
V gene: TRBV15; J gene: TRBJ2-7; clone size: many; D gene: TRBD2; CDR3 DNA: TGTGCCACCCGGGAGTTCGGGACTAGCTCCTACGAGCAGTACTTC; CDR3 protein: CATREFGTSSYEQYF
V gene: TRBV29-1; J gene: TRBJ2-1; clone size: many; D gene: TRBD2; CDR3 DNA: TGCAGCGCCGTCCTGCGGGGGAGCTTCAATGAGCAGTTCTTC; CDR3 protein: CSAVLRGSFNEQFF
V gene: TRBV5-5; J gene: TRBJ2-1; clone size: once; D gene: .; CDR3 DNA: TGTGCCAGCAACTTGGCGCAGGTGAATGATCAGTTCTTC; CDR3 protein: CASNLAQVNDQFF
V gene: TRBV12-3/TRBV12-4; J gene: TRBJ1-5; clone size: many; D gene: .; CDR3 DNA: TGTGCCAGCAGTTCCTACGATCGGGGAGTTTATAATCAGCCCCAGCATTTT; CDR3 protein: CASSSYDRGVYNQPQHF
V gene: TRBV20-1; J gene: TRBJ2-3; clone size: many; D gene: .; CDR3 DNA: TGCAGTGCTAGAGAGACGGGAACAGATACGCAGTATTTT; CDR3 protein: CSARETGTDTQYF
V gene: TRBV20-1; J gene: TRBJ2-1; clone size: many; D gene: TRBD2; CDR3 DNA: TGCAGTGCTAGAGGGCGGGGGGGCCCCATCCACAATGAGCAGTTCTTC; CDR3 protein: CSARGRGGPIHNEQFF
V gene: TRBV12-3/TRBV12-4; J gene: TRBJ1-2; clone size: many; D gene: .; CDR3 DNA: TGTGCCAGCAGACCGACAGGTCGAAACTACTTATCCTATGGCTACACCTTC; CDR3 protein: CASRPTGRNYLSYGYTF
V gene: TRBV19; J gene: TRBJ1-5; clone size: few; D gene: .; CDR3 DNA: TGTGCCAGTAGTGGCCCAAAGGAGCCCCAGCATTTT; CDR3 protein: CASSGPKEPQHF
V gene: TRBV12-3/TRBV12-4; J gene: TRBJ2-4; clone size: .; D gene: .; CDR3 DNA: TGTGCCAGCAGTTTAAATGGGGGAAACATTCAGTACTTC; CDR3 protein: CASSLNGGNIQYF
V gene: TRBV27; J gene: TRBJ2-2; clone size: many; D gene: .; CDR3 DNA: TGTGCCACCCGGGTCTTGGGCCCACCCGGGGAGCTGTTTTTT; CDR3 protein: CATRVLGPPGELFF
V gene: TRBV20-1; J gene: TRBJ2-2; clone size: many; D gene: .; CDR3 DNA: TGCAGTGCTAGTGTGCAAGGGGCGGCCACCGGGGAGCTGTTTTTT; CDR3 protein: CSASVQGAATGELFF
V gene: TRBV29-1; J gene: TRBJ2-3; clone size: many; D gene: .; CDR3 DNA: TGCAGCGTTGAAGATCCCCGGGCGTTGGGAGATACGCAGTATTTT; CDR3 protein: CSVEDPRALGDTQYF
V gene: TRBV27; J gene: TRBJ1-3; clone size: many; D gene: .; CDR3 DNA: TGTGCCGCCCAGGGCCAGGGGCAGGGTTCCGGAAACACCATATATTTT; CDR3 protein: CAAQGQGQGSGNTIYF
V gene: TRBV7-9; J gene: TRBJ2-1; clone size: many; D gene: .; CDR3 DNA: TGTGCCAGCAGCCCCCTGCTGAAAGGCTACAATGAGCAGTTCTTC; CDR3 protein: CASSPLLKGYNEQFF
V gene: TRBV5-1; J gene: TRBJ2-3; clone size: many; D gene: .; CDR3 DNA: TGCGCCAGCAGCTTGAAGACGGGGGCTCCCACAGATACGCAGTATTTT; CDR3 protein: CASSLKTGAPTDTQYF
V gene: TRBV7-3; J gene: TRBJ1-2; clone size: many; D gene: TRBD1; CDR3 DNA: TGTGCCAGCAGCTTTTCCGGGACAGCGAACTATGGCTACACCTTC; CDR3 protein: CASSFSGTANYGYTF
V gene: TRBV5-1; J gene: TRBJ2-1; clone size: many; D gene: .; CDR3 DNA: TGCGCCAGCAGCCCAGTGGGGTACAATGAGCAGTTCTTC; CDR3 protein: CASSPVGYNEQFF
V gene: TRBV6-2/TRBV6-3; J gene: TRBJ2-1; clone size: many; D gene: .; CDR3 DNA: TGTGCCAGCAAAAGCGGCTCCTACAATGAGCAGTTCTTC; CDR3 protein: CASKSGSYNEQFF
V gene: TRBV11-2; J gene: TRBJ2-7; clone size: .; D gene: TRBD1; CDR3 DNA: TGTGACAGCAGCAGGTACAGGGGCCCTTCCTACGAGCAGTACTTC; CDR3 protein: CDSSRYRGPSYEQYF
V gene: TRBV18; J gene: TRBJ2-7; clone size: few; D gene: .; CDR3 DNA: TGTGCCAGCTCACCAGCCCGGTCCCCCTACGAGCAGTACTTC; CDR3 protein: CASSPARSPYEQYF
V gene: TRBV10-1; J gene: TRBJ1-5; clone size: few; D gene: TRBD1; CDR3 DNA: TGCGCCAGCGGACAGGATGATAGCAATCAGCCCCAGCATTTT; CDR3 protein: CASGQDDSNQPQHF
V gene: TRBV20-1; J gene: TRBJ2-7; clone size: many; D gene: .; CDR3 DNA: TGCAGTGCTAGAGATCCGTGGGGGTCAGGGGGGAACGAGCAGTACTTC; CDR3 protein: CSARDPWGSGGNEQYF
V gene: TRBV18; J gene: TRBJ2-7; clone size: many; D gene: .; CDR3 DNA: TGTGCCAGCTCACCCGACAGGACCTCCTACGAGCAGTACTTC; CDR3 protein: CASSPDRTSYEQYF
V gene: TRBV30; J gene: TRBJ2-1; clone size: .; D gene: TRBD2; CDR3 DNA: TGTGCCTGGAGTCATACTAGCGGGCGGTATGGGTGGAATGAGCAGTTCTTC; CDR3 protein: CAWSHTSGRYGWNEQFF
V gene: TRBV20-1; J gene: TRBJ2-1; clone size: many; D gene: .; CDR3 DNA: TGCAGCACGAGGGATCCTCCTGAGCAGTTCTTC; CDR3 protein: CSTRDPPEQFF
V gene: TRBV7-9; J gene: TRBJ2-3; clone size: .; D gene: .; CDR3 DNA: TGTGGCAGCAGCTCTGGGGGGGATACGCAGTATTTT; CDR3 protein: CGSSSGGDTQYF
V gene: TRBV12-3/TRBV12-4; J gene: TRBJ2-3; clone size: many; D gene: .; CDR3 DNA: TGTGCCAGCAGCCAAGGGGGTAGCCTCGATACGCAGTATTTT; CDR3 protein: CASSQGGSLDTQYF
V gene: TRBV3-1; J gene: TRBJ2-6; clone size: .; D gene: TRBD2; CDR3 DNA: TGTGCCAGCTGTTTAGCCAAGGGAGGGGATGCCTCTGGGGCCAACGTCCTGACTTTC; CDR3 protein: CASCLAKGGDASGANVLTF
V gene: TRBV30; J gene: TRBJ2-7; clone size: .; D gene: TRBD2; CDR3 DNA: TGTGCCTGGAGTAAAGCGGGAGGGCCCGAGCAGTACTTC; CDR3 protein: CAWSKAGGPEQYF
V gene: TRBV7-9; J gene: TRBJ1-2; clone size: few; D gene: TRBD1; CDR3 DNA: TGTGCCAGCAGCTTCGGGGACAGGGACTATGGCTACACCTTC; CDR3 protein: CASSFGDRDYGYTF
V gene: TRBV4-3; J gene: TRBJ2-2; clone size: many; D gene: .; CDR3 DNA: TGCGCCAGCAGCCAAGATGAGGGGGGGGACTTGAACACCGGGGAGCTGTTTTTT; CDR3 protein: CASSQDEGGDLNTGELFF
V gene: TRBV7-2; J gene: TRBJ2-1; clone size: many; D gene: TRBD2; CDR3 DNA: TGTGCCAGCAGCTTCAGCGGGGGGCTTGCCAATGAGCAGTTCTTC; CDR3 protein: CASSFSGGLANEQFF
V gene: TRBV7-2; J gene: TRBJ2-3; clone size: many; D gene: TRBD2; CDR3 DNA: TGTGCCAGCAGCTCAGCGGGGGGGCGTCCAGATACGCAGTATTTT; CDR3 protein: CASSSAGGRPDTQYF
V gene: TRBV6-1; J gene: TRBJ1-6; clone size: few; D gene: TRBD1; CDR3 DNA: TGTGCCAGCAGTCTCAAAGGGGGACAGGGTTTGGGTTCACCCCTCCACTTT; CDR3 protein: CASSLKGGQGLGSPLHF
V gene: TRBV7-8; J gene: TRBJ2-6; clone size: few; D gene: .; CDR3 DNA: TGTGCCAGCAGCTTAGAAAATTCTGGGGCCAACGTCCTGACTTTC; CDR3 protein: CASSLENSGANVLTF
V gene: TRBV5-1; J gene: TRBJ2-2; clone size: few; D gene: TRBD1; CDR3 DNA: TGCGCCAGCAGCCGATACCCACAGGGGACCGGGGAGCTGTTTTTT; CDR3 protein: CASSRYPQGTGELFF
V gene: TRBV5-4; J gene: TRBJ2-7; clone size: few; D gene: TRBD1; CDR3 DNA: TGTGCCAGCAGCGTGGACAGGGGCTACGAGCAGTACTTC; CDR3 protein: CASSVDRGYEQYF
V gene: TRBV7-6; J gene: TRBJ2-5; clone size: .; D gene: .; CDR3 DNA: TGTGCCAGCAGCTTAGAATCCAGACCTCTGGGGACCCAGTACTTC; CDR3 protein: CASSLESRPLGTQYF
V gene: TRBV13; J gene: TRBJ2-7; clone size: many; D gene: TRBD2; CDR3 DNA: TGTGCCAGCAGTCCAACCCTAGCGGTCTCCTACGAGCAGTACTTC; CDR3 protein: CASSPTLAVSYEQYF
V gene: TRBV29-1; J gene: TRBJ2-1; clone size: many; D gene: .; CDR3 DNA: TGCAGCGCCCGAAGTGGTAGTAGAGTTTACAATGAGCAGTTCTTC; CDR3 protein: CSARSGSRVYNEQFF
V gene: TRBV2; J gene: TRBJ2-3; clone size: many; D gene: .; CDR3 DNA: TGTGCCAGCACCCGACTAGGACTCACAGATACGCAGTATTTT; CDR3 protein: CASTRLGLTDTQYF
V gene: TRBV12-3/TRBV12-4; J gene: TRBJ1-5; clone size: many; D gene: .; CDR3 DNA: TGTGCCAGCAGTTTATCAGGGGCCAGGGGTCAGCCCCAGCATTTT; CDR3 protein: CASSLSGARGQPQHF